The 20 T cell receptor beta chains below all came from one sample that was sequenced in a study of blood T cell repertoires in COVID-19 (dated by TCRdb to 2019 to 2021). Library preparation was by the immunoSEQ multiplex PCR assay. The immuneACCESS repertoire file appears here via TCRdb, limited to in-frame rearrangements. These files lack a portion of the clones; in checked studies, under half of the deficit traces to unresolved V genes, and the cause of the others is not known. The sample table records tens of thousands of clones; around four fifths of these occur just once. The ten top clones hold approximately 5% of the sample. Sequencing was performed on peripheral blood. Receptor source: a man between 65 and 85 years old with acute or convalescent COVID-19.

This chain uses TRBV28 with TRBJ2-5, with 7 bases identical to TRBD1. J lost 5 bases, V lost 6 bases, and 12 bases had no gene match. Germline CDR1 and CDR2: MDHEN and SYDVKM. The CDR3 consists of 15 residues. The CDR3, as DNA: TGTGCCAGCAGCAGACCGCACGGCAGGGGGGAGACCCAGTACTTC. Its protein is CASSRPHGRGETQYF.

The chain's CDR3 is CASSLGRNYGYTF. The CDR3 region has the DNA TGTGCCAGCAGCTTAGGGAGAAACTATGGCTACACCTTC. The gene calls are TRBV5-6 and TRBJ1-2; D is uncertain. V was clipped by 2 bases and J by 2 bases, with 7 bases between them. The CDR3 loop spans 13 amino acids. Germline values: CDR1 SGHDT, CDR2 YYEEEE.

The gene calls are TRBV11-3 and TRBJ2-1; D is perhaps TRBD2 (7 bases). The V and J ends lost 1 base and 14 bases respectively, with 12 bases between them. Germline values: CDR1 SGHNT, CDR2 YENEEA. This CDR3 has 12 residues. CDR3 nucleotide sequence: TGTGCCAGCAGCTTAGGGGGGGGGCCTAAGTTCTTC. Encoded protein: CASSLGGGPKFF.

The V and J genes are TRBV4-1 and TRBJ2-7, with 8 positions matching TRBD2. The germline V gene encodes CDR1 MGHRA and CDR2 YSYEKL. This CDR3 has 17 residues. Trimming cost V 2 bases and J 0 bases; bases outside gene matches: 9. The CDR3 spells CASSQQPLADLSYEQYF. The CDR3 DNA is TGCGCCAGCAGCCAACAACCACTAGCGGATCTCTCCTACGAGCAGTACTTC.

This clone was recorded once. The genes are TRBV5-1 and TRBJ2-5; 8 bases are shared with TRBD2. The J segment lost 2 bases and the V segment lost 5 bases, leaving 11 bases of the junction unmatched. The CDR3 sequence is 16 residues long. Germline lookup yields CDR1 SGHRS and CDR2 YFSETQ. CDR3 loop: CASRRREAAGQETQYF. In DNA, the CDR3 is TGCGCCAGCAGGAGGCGGGAGGCCGCGGGTCAAGAGACCCAGTACTTC.

The chain links TRBV19 to TRBJ2-3; 12 nucleotides agree with TRBD2. This CDR3 is 17 amino acids long. Trimming took 5 bases from V and 1 from J; bases not matched to a gene: 7. CDR1 and CDR2 from the germline V gene are LNHDA and SQIVND (reference sequence). The CDR3 reads CASSWASGGVRTDTQYF. The CDR3 DNA sequence: TGTGCCAGTAGTTGGGCTAGCGGGGGGGTACGCACAGATACGCAGTATTTT.

V usage is TRBV6-6 and J usage is TRBJ1-5; 7 nucleotides agree with TRBD1. Germline CDR1 and CDR2: MNHNY and SVGAGI (reference sequence). V shed 1 base and J 8 bases; nucleotides not matched to a gene: 8. CDR3 length: 15 residues. The CDR3 here is CASSYFGGRGEPQHF. The CDR3 DNA reads as TGTGCCAGCAGTTACTTTGGGGGCAGGGGGGAGCCCCAGCATTTT.

V usage is TRBV2 and J usage is TRBJ2-4; no clear D. Germline V gene lookup returns CDR1 SNHLY and CDR2 FYNNEI. Trimming took 8 bases from V and 8 from J, leaving 13 bases between them. The CDR3 is made up of 12 amino acids. The CDR3 sequence is CASEYLRDIQYF. CDR3 nucleotide sequence: TGTGCCAGCGAGTACCTCCGGGACATTCAGTACTTC.

The chain uses TRBV4-2 and TRBJ2-3, with 14 bases that match TRBD2. CDR3 length: 16 amino acids. V was clipped by 4 bases and J by 5 bases; unmatched bases: 5. Germline assignment: CDR1 LGHNA and CDR2 YNFKEQ. CDR3 region: CASSRGLAGVRDTQYF. Here the CDR3 DNA reads TGTGCCAGCAGCCGGGGACTAGCGGGGGTCAGAGATACGCAGTATTTT.

This rearrangement joins TRBV6-5 to TRBJ2-1; TRBD2 might be the D (6 bases). V lost 2 bases, J lost 7 bases, and 15 bases lay in between. The CDR3 spans 15 residues. Germline V gene lookup returns CDR1 MNHEY and CDR2 SVGAGI. CDR3 in DNA: TGTGCCAGCAGTTACGGTGCGGGGAGATGGAATGAGCAGTTCTTC. The encoded protein is CASSYGAGRWNEQFF.

CDR3: CASTYSADFRNTGELFF. In DNA form, the CDR3 reads TGTGCCAGCACCTACTCAGCCGACTTCCGGAACACCGGGGAGCTGTTTTTT. The chain combines TRBV11-2 with TRBJ2-2; no clear D. Germline values: CDR1 SGHAT, CDR2 FQNNGV. CDR3 length: 17 amino acids. Deletions cut 7 bases from V and 1 base from J, with 19 bases between.

This clone was picked up a small number of times. The chain is built from TRBV7-2 and TRBJ2-3; D call uncertain. Germline-derived CDR1 and CDR2 are SGHTA and FQGNSA. The germline V and J ends were trimmed by 5 bases and 3 bases, with 9 bases remaining between them. The CDR3 has 13 amino acids. CDR3 nucleotide sequence: TGTGCCAGCAGCCAGGCCCGTACAGATACGCAGTATTTT. Encoded protein: CASSQARTDTQYF. The full variable domain, completed using reference TRBV7-2 and TRBJ2-3, is GAGVSQSPSNKVTEKGKDVELRCDPISGHTALYWYRQSLGQGLEFLIYFQGNSAPDKSGLPSDRFSAERTGGSVSTLTIQRTQQEDSAVYLCASSQARTDTQYFGPGTRLTVL.

The rearrangement uses TRBV5-1 and TRBJ1-2; possibly TRBD1 for D (5 bases). The CDR3 extends over 17 amino acids. Trimming removed 3 bases from V and 5 bases from J, with 23 bases in between. CDR1 and CDR2 from the germline V gene are SGHRS and YFSETQ. The CDR3 region is CASSWGGTMAPSYGYTF. The CDR3 nucleotides are TGCGCCAGCAGCTGGGGGGGTACGATGGCCCCTTCGTATGGCTACACCTTC.

The J gene is TRBJ1-4, the V gene TRBV7-9; 11 bases agree with TRBD1. V shed 5 bases and J 7 bases; nucleotides not matched to a gene: 3. The germline V gene has CDR1 SEHNR and CDR2 FQNEAQ (reference sequence). This CDR3 contains 14 residues. The CDR3, as DNA: TGTGCCAGCAGCGAGGGACAGGGGGTTGAAAAACTGTTTTTT. This translates into CASSEGQGVEKLFF.

The V and J genes are TRBV2 and TRBJ2-7; D is perhaps TRBD2 (5 bases). There are 18 residues in the CDR3. The V gene lost 0 bases and the J gene lost 2 bases, with 20 bases spanning the gap. Looked up from germline, CDR1 is SNHLY and CDR2 is FYNNEI. CDR3 amino acids: CASSEALGLRSAPYEQYF. The CDR3 DNA reads TGTGCCAGCAGTGAAGCGCTTGGACTCCGTTCAGCCCCCTACGAGCAGTACTTC.

Only a few counts were recorded for this clone. The genes are TRBV6-5 and TRBJ2-5; possibly TRBD1 for D (6 bases). This CDR3 is built from 15 residues. Trimming cost V 2 bases and J 5 bases, with 15 bases left between them. Germline V gene lookup returns CDR1 MNHEY and CDR2 SVGAGI. The CDR3, as DNA: TGTGCCAGCAGTTACGGGGTTGGGGGCTTGGAGACCCAGTACTTC. This encodes CASSYGVGGLETQYF.

This sequence joins TRBV10-2 and TRBJ2-1, with D maybe TRBD1 (6 bases). The CDR3 spans 13 residues. Per the germline V gene, CDR1 is WSHSY and CDR2 is SAAADI. V shed 9 bases and J shed 0 bases, with 9 bases lying between them. In DNA, the CDR3 is TGCGCCAGTCAGGGGAGCTCCTACAATGAGCAGTTCTTC. The encoded protein is CASQGSSYNEQFF.

The V call is TRBV7-3, the J call TRBJ2-1, with TRBD1 identical over 7 bases. J was trimmed by 6 bases and V by 2 bases; bases with no gene match: 7. The CDR3 has 15 residues. Germline V gene sequence: CDR1 SGHTA, CDR2 FQGTGA. DNA for the CDR3: TGTGCCAGCAGCTTAGACAGGGCGAGAGGCAATGAGCAGTTCTTC. This codes for CASSLDRARGNEQFF.

This clone was detected once. The genes are TRBV4-2 and TRBJ2-2, with 8 bases fitting TRBD2. CDR1 is LGHNA and CDR2 is YNFKEQ in the germline V gene. V lost 4 bases and J lost 0; bases outside the gene matches: 10. The CDR3 has 18 amino acids. CDR3 residues: CASSPRGESATNTGELFF. The CDR3 DNA follows: TGTGCCAGCAGCCCGCGGGGGGAATCTGCAACGAACACCGGGGAGCTGTTTTTT.

The chain uses TRBV3-1 (or the pseudogene TRBV3-2) and TRBJ1-2, with D perhaps TRBD1 (5 bases). The V gene lost 0 bases and the J gene lost 4 bases, with 6 bases spanning the gap. Germline V gene sequence: CDR1 LGHDT, CDR2 YNNKEL (reference sequence). This CDR3 has 13 residues. CDR3 sequence: CASSQDRVYGYTF. The CDR3 nucleotides are TGTGCCAGCAGCCAAGACAGGGTCTATGGCTACACCTTC.